In this sample, the clone carrying this TCR beta chain turned up once. TCRdb keeps only in-frame clones here, not all; method: immunoSEQ multiplex PCR. The table shows approximately 200,000 clones, with 90% to 95% occurring only once. This sample stems from a study of T cell responses to AZD1222 COVID-19 vaccine. V lost 5 bases to trimming and J lost 3 bases, with 13 bases between them. Germline assignment: CDR1 SGHAT and CDR2 FQNNGV. This CDR3 region has 14 residues. The chain has TRBV11-2 and TRBJ1-1, with D possibly matching TRBD1 (5 bases). The clonotype comes from an adult who received the AZD1222 COVID-19 vaccine. The sample in question was peripheral blood, obtained 28 days after the second AZD1222 dose. The DNA of the CDR3 is TGTGCCAGCAGCCCCCCCGGGGCGTACACTGAAGCTTTCTTT. Amino acid sequence: CASSPPGAYTEAFF.